The clone carrying this T cell receptor beta chain was counted a few times. As yet, its antigen is unknown. TCRdb analysed the RT-PCR reads with MiXCR anew, one entry per CDR3 protein. Among some 480,000 distinct CDR3 sequences listed, 11% were seen once. The data originate from a study of response to subunit inactivated influenza vaccine. Study-wide results and caveats: Authors suggested each seasonal influenza vaccination recruits few new T cells.

CDR3 size: 19 residues. Germline V gives CDR1 MGHRA, CDR2 YSYEKL. The ends lost 4 bases at V and 5 bases at J; junction bases unmatched: 14. This sequence joins TRBV4-1 and TRBJ2-3; 14 nucleotides match TRBD2. This receptor was identified in a man in his fifties who received an inactivated influenza vaccine. Material: PBMCs from blood, obtained 35 to 45 days after vaccination. CDR3 nucleotide sequence: TGCGCCAGCAGCCCTCCGGGACTAGCGGGGGTTCTCCTAGGAGATACGCAGTATTTT. This gives the protein CASSPPGLAGVLLGDTQYF.